One and the same sample provided the 20 T cell receptor beta chains below, sequenced in a study of blood T cells in healthy people across ages. Next came a second PCR, run for roughly 6 to 11 cycles, which used a sample-barcoded 5' primer along with a J-beta primer mix. Each CDR3 protein is one row after TCRdb ran MiXCR on the 5' RACE reads. The data show 660,000 or so distinct CDR3 sequences, roughly three fifths seen once. Sequencing was done on a sample of blood. Every receptor here comes from a man aged 55 to 69 in good health.

This clonotype was seen only a few times. The J gene is TRBJ2-2, the V gene TRBV6-5; 7 bases fit TRBD2. This CDR3 contains 15 residues. Germline V gives CDR1 MNHEY, CDR2 SVGAGI. Trimming removed 6 bases from V and 0 bases from J; junction bases left unmatched: 4. In DNA, the CDR3 is TGTGCCAGCAGGCCCGGGGGGACGAACACCGGGGAGCTGTTTTTT. This gives the protein CASRPGGTNTGELFF.

CDR3 nucleotide sequence: TGTGCCAGCAGCTCTCGGACAGGGGAGTCTGGCAAAGAGACCCAGTACTTC. It translates to CASSSRTGESGKETQYF. V gene TRBV11-2 combines with J gene TRBJ2-5; 9 bases map to TRBD1. Germline CDR1 is SGHAT and CDR2 is FQNNGV. V lost 4 bases and J lost 3; bases outside the gene matches: 12. The CDR3 contains 17 residues.

J is TRBJ2-5 and V is TRBV11-2, with a weak D call TRBD2 (6 bases). The germline CDR1 and CDR2 sequences are SGHAT and FQNNGV. V was trimmed by 4 bases and J by 3 bases, leaving 15 bases between them. This CDR3 is 15 amino acids long. The CDR3, as DNA: TGTGCCAGCAGCTCAGACGGGACTGGAAAAGAGACCCAGTACTTC. Protein: CASSSDGTGKETQYF.

The CDR3 here is CATSDFGERGGTDTQYF. The CDR3 coding sequence is TGTGCCACCAGTGATTTTGGAGAGCGGGGGGGCACAGATACGCAGTATTTT. This chain connects TRBV24-1 to TRBJ2-3; 9 nucleotides match TRBD2. V shed 1 base and J 1 base; nucleotides not matched to a gene: 5. Germline CDR1 KGHDR, CDR2 SFDVKD. This CDR3 has 17 residues.

The table lists this clonotype with a few counts. The V call is TRBV15, the J call TRBJ2-5; TRBD1 agrees at 8 bases. The CDR3 sequence is 13 residues long. Germline V CDR1 and CDR2: LNHNV, YYDKDF (reference sequence). This chain's CDR3 is CATGTGVGETQYF. CDR3 coding DNA: TGTGCGACGGGGACAGGAGTTGGAGAGACCCAGTACTTC.

This chain links TRBV4-1 with TRBJ2-1; D remains unclear. Trimming took 1 base from V and 4 from J, leaving 11 bases between them. This CDR3 is 15 amino acids long. Germline loops: CDR1 MGHRA, CDR2 YSYEKL. The DNA for the CDR3 is TGCGCCAGCAGCCAAGGCCCTCAGGAGTACAATGAGCAGTTCTTC. It specifies CASSQGPQEYNEQFF.

This clonotype was observed a few times. The V and J genes are TRBV6-6 and TRBJ2-1; the D is unclear. V lost 0 bases and J 5 bases, leaving 2 bases between the germline ends. Germline V gene sequence: CDR1 MNHNY, CDR2 SVGAGI (reference sequence). There are 12 residues in the CDR3. The CDR3 loop is CASSYSHNEQFF. In DNA, the CDR3 is TGTGCCAGCAGTTACTCGCACAATGAGCAGTTCTTC.

V is TRBV29-1 and J is TRBJ2-3; 11 bases match TRBD2. This CDR3 is built from 18 residues. The J segment lost 0 bases and the V segment lost 4 bases, leaving 12 bases of the junction unmatched. The germline CDR1 and CDR2 sequences are SQVTM and ANQGSEA. DNA for the CDR3: TGCAGCGTTGTAGTACTACTAGCGGGGGAGCCTAGCACAGATACGCAGTATTTT. It specifies CSVVVLLAGEPSTDTQYF.

This clonotype appeared a single time. V usage is TRBV5-1 and J usage is TRBJ1-1; unclear D gene. V was cut by 0 bases and J by 3 bases, with 6 bases left in between. In germline, CDR1 is SGHRS, CDR2 YFSETQ. The CDR3 is 13 residues long. CDR3 coding DNA: TGCGCCAGCAGCTTGGCCGGTCACACTGAAGCTTTCTTT. Its protein product is CASSLAGHTEAFF.

This clonotype showed up just a few times. The CDR3 sequence: CSAITSGGLVETQYF. The CDR3 DNA is TGCAGTGCGATAACTAGCGGGGGGTTAGTGGAGACCCAGTACTTC. This chain connects TRBV20-1 to TRBJ2-7; 12 bases match TRBD2. The last part of the DNA fits TRBJ2-5 better; the J call may be wrong. The CDR3 contains 15 residues. Germline lookup yields CDR1 DFQATT and CDR2 SNEGSKA (reference sequence).

The chain employs TRBV4-1 and TRBJ1-4, with D uncertain. Per the germline V gene, CDR1 is MGHRA and CDR2 is YSYEKL. This CDR3 contains 18 residues. V gave up 0 bases and J gave up 0 bases, with 14 bases separating them. The CDR3 is CASSQDPGRTATNEKLFF. CDR3 coding DNA: TGCGCCAGCAGCCAAGATCCGGGCAGGACCGCAACTAATGAAAAACTGTTTTTT.

V usage is TRBV5-1 and J usage is TRBJ2-6, with D possibly being TRBD1 or TRBD2 (5 bases each). This CDR3 contains 16 residues. The germline V and J ends were trimmed by 0 bases and 0 bases, with 7 bases remaining between them. Per germline, CDR1 SGHRS and CDR2 YFSETQ. CDR3 protein: CASSLDGGSGANVLTF. Written as DNA, the CDR3 is TGCGCCAGCAGCTTGGATGGGGGCTCTGGGGCCAACGTCCTGACTTTC. The variable domain in full, completed from reference TRBV5-1 and TRBJ2-6, reads KAGVTQTPRYLIKTRGQQVTLSCSPISGHRSVSWYQQTPGQGLQFLFEYFSETQRNKGNFPGRFSGRQFSNSRSEMNVSTLELGDSALYLCASSLDGGSGANVLTFGAGSRLTVL.

The chain is built from TRBV28 and TRBJ2-1; TRBD1 matches at 11 bases. The CDR3 consists of 18 residues. J lost 4 bases, V lost 9 bases, and 17 bases had no gene match. From germline, CDR1 is MDHEN and CDR2 SYDVKM. CDR3 coding DNA: TGTGCCAGGAGTCCGGGGGGACAGGGGGGAATCGTTTACAATGAGCAGTTCTTC. Translated, it gives CARSPGGQGGIVYNEQFF.

The chain has TRBV5-1 and TRBJ2-5; 10 positions agree with TRBD2. Germline lookup yields CDR1 SGHRS and CDR2 YFSETQ. Trimming removed 2 bases from V and 4 bases from J; junction bases left unmatched: 8. The CDR3 totals 16 residues. For the CDR3, the DNA is TGCGCCAGCAGCTTTAGCGGGGGGCTCCCCAGAGAGACCCAGTACTTC. This translates into CASSFSGGLPRETQYF.

The chain uses TRBV5-1 and TRBJ1-1, with D uncertain. This CDR3 has 16 amino acids. The V gene lost 5 bases and the J gene lost 3 bases, with 20 bases spanning the gap. From germline, CDR1 is SGHRS and CDR2 YFSETQ. The CDR3 region is CASRTRTTGRDTEAFF. The CDR3, as DNA: TGCGCCAGCAGAACCAGAACGACCGGGAGGGACACTGAAGCTTTCTTT.

V is TRBV25-1 and J is TRBJ2-7; D unresolved. CDR1 and CDR2 (germline): MGHDK, SYGVNS. The germline V and J ends were trimmed by 3 bases and 2 bases, with 14 bases remaining between them. CDR3 length: 15 residues. The CDR3 nucleotides read TGTGCCAGCAGTGATTTTGGGTTAGTTACCTACGAGCAGTACTTC. Amino acids: CASSDFGLVTYEQYF.

In regard to this clonotype: A read error may account for a junction end that differs from germline. The chain links TRBV3-1 to TRBJ2-1; D is unresolved. Germline loops: CDR1 LGHDT, CDR2 YNNKEL (reference sequence). The CDR3 totals 13 residues. This chain's CDR3 is CASSQAGIDEQFF. Here the CDR3 DNA reads TGTGCCAGCAGTCAAGCAGGAATCGATGAGCAGTTCTTC.

The chain has TRBV15 and TRBJ2-1; the D is unclear. Trimming stripped 1 base from V and 4 bases from J, with 8 bases between. Germline values: CDR1 LNHNV, CDR2 YYDKDF (reference sequence). This CDR3 spans 14 amino acids. CDR3 coding DNA: TGTGCCACCAGCAGAGGGCGGCAGTACAATGAGCAGTTCTTC. This gives the protein CATSRGRQYNEQFF.

The chain combines TRBV6-2 or TRBV6-3 with TRBJ2-5; D is unresolved. TRBJ2-7 explains the end of the DNA better; the J call may be wrong. CDR3 length: 11 residues. Germline V lookup: CDR1 MNHEY, CDR2 SVGEGT. CDR3 protein: CASSYSDEQYF. The CDR3 coding sequence is TGTGCCAGCAGTTACTCAGACGAGCAGTACTTC.

V and J are TRBV27 and TRBJ2-1, with 7 bases identical to TRBD2. The length of the CDR3 is 18 residues. The trim removed 1 base at V and 6 bases at J, leaving 15 bases unmatched. Looked up from germline, CDR1 is MNHEY and CDR2 is SMNVEV (reference sequence). CDR3 in DNA: TGTGCCAGCAGTTTATATCCCCCGTTGGGCGGGGGTTCCAATGAGCAGTTCTTC. This gives the protein CASSLYPPLGGGSNEQFF.